These 16 T cell receptor beta chains were all obtained from the same sample, sequenced in a study of blood T cell repertoires in COVID-19 (dated by TCRdb to 2019 to 2021). Libraries were prepared through the immunoSEQ multiplex PCR assay. Imported from immuneACCESS, the table was reduced by TCRdb to in-frame sequences with V and J called. These copies leave out some clones; in studies compared against another copy, an unresolved V gene accounts for under half, and the cause of the remainder is not known. Across this sample there are a few hundred thousand clones, with around 90% seen only once. Approximately 2.6% of the sample is held by the ten biggest clonotypes. Sequenced input: peripheral blood. The receptors stem from a person between 18 and 30 years old with COVID-19, enrolled during active disease.

The chain combines TRBV5-6 with TRBJ1-2, with 7 bases lining up with TRBD1. The CDR3 consists of 15 residues. V was pared by 1 base and J by 4 bases, with 7 bases of the junction left unmatched. The germline CDR1 and CDR2 sequences are SGHDT and YYEEEE. The CDR3 DNA sequence: TGTGCCAGCAGCTTGCCGATGGACAGGACCTATGGCTACACCTTC. This translates into CASSLPMDRTYGYTF. The entire variable domain, with the rest obtained from reference TRBV5-6 and TRBJ1-2, is as follows: DAGVTQSPTHLIKTRGQQVTLRCSPKSGHDTVSWYQQALGQGPQFIFQYYEEEERQRGNFPDRFSGHQFPNYSSELNVNALLLGDSALYLCASSLPMDRTYGYTFGSGTRLTVV.

This chain joins TRBV5-4 and TRBJ2-1; 12 nucleotides align to TRBD2. The trim removed 6 bases at V and 5 bases at J, leaving 3 bases unmatched. The CDR3 runs to 14 residues. CDR1 is SGHNT, CDR2 YYREEE, per germline (reference sequence). CDR3 protein: CASKLAGGNNEQFF. CDR3 bases: TGTGCCAGCAAACTAGCGGGAGGAAACAATGAGCAGTTCTTC.

This chain links TRBV10-2 with TRBJ2-3; D perhaps matches TRBD1 (6 bases). V was clipped by 2 bases and J by 4 bases, with 10 bases between them. This CDR3 is built from 14 residues. CDR1 is WSHSY, CDR2 SAAADI, per germline. This CDR3 reads CASSENRAADTQYF. CDR3 sequence (DNA): TGCGCCAGCAGTGAGAACAGGGCCGCAGATACGCAGTATTTT.

The rearrangement joins TRBV10-3 to TRBJ1-5; no clear D. Trimming cost V 2 bases and J 2 bases, with 10 bases left between them. The CDR3 has 15 amino acids. The germline CDR1 and CDR2 sequences are ENHRY and SYGVKD. This chain's CDR3 is CAISETREGNQPQHF. In DNA form, the CDR3 reads TGTGCCATCAGTGAGACGCGGGAGGGCAATCAGCCCCAGCATTTT.

The J gene is TRBJ2-7, the V gene TRBV19, with TRBD1 matching over 7 bases. V was pared by 2 bases and J by 4 bases, with 8 bases of the junction left unmatched. The CDR3 length is 15 residues. Looked up from germline, CDR1 is LNHDA and CDR2 is SQIVND (reference sequence). The CDR3 here is CASSISQGDVYEQYF. In nucleotides, the CDR3 is TGTGCCAGTAGTATATCGCAGGGGGACGTTTACGAGCAGTACTTC.

This chain connects TRBV6-2 or TRBV6-3 to TRBJ2-3; 10 bases fit TRBD2. The CDR3 runs 15 residues. Germline values: CDR1 MNHEY, CDR2 SVGEGT. The V segment lost 5 bases and the J segment 2 bases; nucleotides outside the gene matches: 4. The chain's CDR3 is CASSQGLAVTDTQYF. CDR3 DNA sequence: TGTGCCAGCAGTCAAGGACTAGCGGTCACAGATACGCAGTATTTT.

The rearrangement joins TRBV11-2 to TRBJ1-1; 7 bases are shared with TRBD1. From germline, CDR1 is SGHAT and CDR2 FQNNGV. V was clipped by 1 base and J by 6 bases; unmatched bases: 8. The CDR3 extends over 15 amino acids. The CDR3 region has the DNA TGTGCCAGCAGCTTAGTGACAGGGAGATGGCCTGAAGCTTTCTTT. Amino acid sequence: CASSLVTGRWPEAFF.

V is TRBV5-4 and J is TRBJ2-1; TRBD2 matches at 12 bases. The V gene's germline CDR1 is SGHNT and CDR2 YYREEE (reference sequence). CDR3 length: 16 residues. J was trimmed by 4 bases and V by 0 bases; bases with no gene match: 2. As DNA, the CDR3 is TGTGCCAGCAGCTTGGGGACTAGCGGGAATTACAATGAGCAGTTCTTC. It yields the protein CASSLGTSGNYNEQFF.

The J gene is TRBJ2-3, the V gene TRBV6-2 or TRBV6-3, with TRBD2 matching over 7 bases. Trimming removed 2 bases from V and 2 bases from J; junction bases left unmatched: 10. CDR3 length equals 17 residues. Germline-derived CDR1 and CDR2 are MNHEY and SVGEGT. The CDR3 DNA is TGTGCCAGCAGTTACGATCAGCGGGAAAGCCTCACAGATACGCAGTATTTT. Translated: CASSYDQRESLTDTQYF.

The rearrangement uses TRBV5-4 and TRBJ2-7, with D tentatively TRBD1 (5 bases). The CDR3 runs to 14 residues. The germline V gene has CDR1 SGHNT and CDR2 YYREEE (reference sequence). V was cut by 0 bases and J by 3 bases, with 10 bases left in between. The CDR3 loop reads CASSLETGGYEQYF. In DNA, the CDR3 is TGTGCCAGCAGCTTGGAAACAGGTGGCTACGAGCAGTACTTC.

This clone was detected only a few times. The rearrangement uses TRBV6-5 and TRBJ2-2; 7 nucleotides match TRBD2. CDR3 length: 15 amino acids. CDR1 is MNHEY and CDR2 is SVGAGI in the germline V gene. The V and J ends lost 4 bases and 6 bases, in that order; junction bases with no gene match: 8. CDR3 coding DNA: TGTGCCAGCAGTTGGACCAGTGGGGGGGCCGGGGAGCTGTTTTTT. Its protein product is CASSWTSGGAGELFF.

V usage is TRBV5-4 and J usage is TRBJ2-7; 7 bases map to TRBD1. There are 15 residues in the CDR3. CDR1 is SGHNT and CDR2 is YYREEE in the germline V gene (reference sequence). Trimming cost V 2 bases and J 3 bases; bases outside gene matches: 8. The CDR3 DNA sequence: TGTGCCAGCAGCTTAGGGGGCCGGGGTGACTACGAGCAGTACTTC. It codes for CASSLGGRGDYEQYF.

The V gene is TRBV7-9, the J gene TRBJ2-1; D remains unclear. The CDR3 sequence is 14 residues long. Trimming removed 3 bases from V and 5 bases from J, with 11 bases in between. Germline V CDR1 and CDR2: SEHNR, FQNEAQ (reference sequence). CDR3: CASSLRRRDNEQFF. In DNA form, the CDR3 reads TGTGCCAGCAGCTTGAGACGACGGGACAATGAGCAGTTCTTC.

The V and J genes are TRBV6-2 or TRBV6-3 and TRBJ2-7, with 7 bases identical to TRBD2. There are 15 residues in the CDR3. The germline CDR1 and CDR2 sequences are MNHEY and SVGEGT. V gave up 0 bases and J gave up 2 bases; unmatched junction bases: 4. CDR3 nucleotide sequence: TGTGCCAGCAGTTACTCAATAGGACTAGCCTACGAGCAGTACTTC. It translates to CASSYSIGLAYEQYF.

The V gene is TRBV12-3 or TRBV12-4, the J gene TRBJ1-1, with D maybe TRBD1 (5 bases). CDR3 size: 13 residues. V was cut by 3 bases and J by 4 bases, with 9 bases left in between. The CDR3 protein is CASSFSRATEAFF. The DNA of the CDR3 is TGTGCCAGCAGTTTTTCCAGGGCCACTGAAGCTTTCTTT.

This sequence joins TRBV23-1 and TRBJ2-7, with 10 bases that match TRBD2. TRBV23-1 is an ORF; its function is uncertain. This CDR3 has 16 amino acids. The trim removed 5 bases at V and 2 bases at J, leaving 9 bases unmatched. As DNA, the CDR3 is TGCGCCAGCAGTTCACCCGGGACTAGCGAACCCTACGAGCAGTACTTC. It specifies CASSSPGTSEPYEQYF.